The 2 T cell receptor beta chains in this list originate from one sample, sequenced in a study of blood T cell repertoires in COVID-19. TCRdb keeps only in-frame clones here, not all; method: immunoSEQ multiplex PCR. The repertoire holds approximately 390,000 clones, about 87% seen once, with about 2% in the top ten. Material: peripheral blood. The source of these receptors is a woman aged 60 to 75 with COVID-19, enrolled during active disease.

This rearrangement joins TRBV6-5 to TRBJ1-5; D gene uncertain. Germline CDR1 and CDR2: MNHEY and SVGAGI. The germline V and J ends were trimmed by 7 bases and 4 bases, with 14 bases remaining between them. This CDR3 spans 14 amino acids. The CDR3 loop reads CASIPGGPNQPQHF. The DNA of the CDR3 is TGTGCCAGCATTCCTGGCGGGCCGAATCAGCCCCAGCATTTT.

The chain employs TRBV7-2 and TRBJ2-7; 9 positions match TRBD2. The CDR3 covers 19 residues. Germline CDR1 and CDR2: SGHTA and FQGNSA. J lost 7 bases, V lost 1 base, and 20 bases had no gene match. As DNA, the CDR3 is TGTGCCAGCAGCTTAGAAGGGGGAATAGGTCTAGCGGGATCAATAGAGCAGTACTTC. Protein sequence: CASSLEGGIGLAGSIEQYF.